Listed below are T cell receptor beta chains from one sample, sequenced in a study of T cells in localized non-small cell lung cancer. The table came from immunoSEQ multiplex PCR; TCRdb's copy has only in-frame clones and leaves some out. The table has around 25,000 clones, approximately 86% seen once. The sample in question was peripheral blood, obtained before any cancer treatment. The receptors come from an older female donor with stage I lung adenocarcinoma. The CDR3 runs from the conserved cysteine through the conserved F or W. The D gene is left open where the match is weak. Not all rows give a size; the values are once, few, many and, for expanded clones, a class.

J: TRBJ1-6; length: 14; D: .; size: .; V: TRBV29-1; DNA: TGCAGCGTTGCGGAGGGGGGGAATAATTCACCCCTCCACTTT; CDR3: CSVAEGGNNSPLHF
J: TRBJ1-5; length: 13; D: .; size: .; V: TRBV7-9; DNA: TGTGCCAGCAGCTTAGGACAGAATCAGCCCCAGCATTTT; CDR3: CASSLGQNQPQHF
J: TRBJ2-1; length: 16; D: .; size: .; V: TRBV7-6; DNA: TGTGCCAGCAGTCCCGTCGAGGCAGAAGCTTACAATGAGCAGTTCTTC; CDR3: CASSPVEAEAYNEQFF
J: TRBJ2-2; length: 18; D: .; size: few; V: TRBV7-9; DNA: TGTGCCAGCAGCCCTAACCCGACTGGGATCACGAACACCGGGGAGCTGTTTTTT; CDR3: CASSPNPTGITNTGELFF
J: TRBJ2-7; length: 18; D: .; size: .; V: TRBV18; DNA: TGTGCCAGCTCCGCAGACTTCCTTTGGGACTCCGATTATGGCGAGCAGTACTTC; CDR3: CASSADFLWDSDYGEQYF
J: TRBJ1-4; length: 14; D: TRBD1; size: few; V: TRBV2; DNA: TGTGCCAGCGAGGGACAGGGTTGGGTTGAAAAACTGTTTTTT; CDR3: CASEGQGWVEKLFF
J: TRBJ2-1; length: 11; D: .; size: .; V: TRBV6-1; DNA: TGTGCCAGCAGTGTAGGAGGTTCGCGGTTCTTC; CDR3: CASSVGGSRFF
J: TRBJ2-5; length: 13; D: .; size: .; V: TRBV18; DNA: TGTGCCAGCTCACCACTAGCGGCCGAGACCCAGTACTTC; CDR3: CASSPLAAETQYF
J: TRBJ1-5; length: 14; D: TRBD1; size: .; V: TRBV5-6; DNA: TGTGCCAGCAGCTTGGACAGGGGGAGTCAGCCCCAGCATTTT; CDR3: CASSLDRGSQPQHF
J: TRBJ1-3; length: 15; D: .; size: .; V: TRBV11-3; DNA: TGTGCCAGCAGCATTACACGCGACAGGGGAAACACCATATATTTT; CDR3: CASSITRDRGNTIYF
J: TRBJ1-1; length: 16; D: TRBD1; size: few; V: TRBV7-3; DNA: TGTGCCAGCAGCTTAACTGGGACAGGAGTGAACACTGAAGCTTTCTTT; CDR3: CASSLTGTGVNTEAFF
J: TRBJ1-6; length: 17; D: TRBD1; size: few; V: TRBV9; DNA: TGTGCCAGCAGCGTAGCTATGGGACAGGGAGTTAATTCACCCCTCCACTTT; CDR3: CASSVAMGQGVNSPLHF
J: TRBJ1-2; length: 14; D: .; size: .; V: TRBV11-3; DNA: TGTGCCAGCAGCTTGGACAGAGGGCCCTATGGCTACACCTTC; CDR3: CASSLDRGPYGYTF
J: TRBJ2-7; length: 15; D: TRBD1; size: .; V: TRBV25-1; DNA: TGTGCCAGCAGTGACCCAGGGGGTGTTTGGTACGAGCAGTACTTC; CDR3: CASSDPGGVWYEQYF
J: TRBJ2-1; length: 11; D: .; size: few; V: TRBV14; DNA: TGTGCCAGCAGCCAAGATGGTCAGCAGTTCTTC; CDR3: CASSQDGQQFF
J: TRBJ1-3; length: 15; D: TRBD1; size: .; V: TRBV30; DNA: TGTGCCTGGAGGTTACGGACAGGGGTCGGAAACACCATATATTTT; CDR3: CAWRLRTGVGNTIYF
J: TRBJ1-5; length: 12; D: .; size: few; V: TRBV28; DNA: TGTGCCAGCAGTTCAGGGGATCAGCCCCAGCATTTT; CDR3: CASSSGDQPQHF
J: TRBJ1-1; length: 14; D: .; size: .; V: TRBV30; DNA: TGTGCCTGGAGTCTCTACAGGAGGAACACTGAAGCTTTCTTT; CDR3: CAWSLYRRNTEAFF
J: TRBJ2-1; length: 11; D: .; size: .; V: TRBV9; DNA: TGTGCCAGCAGCGACCTAAATGAGCAGTTCTTC; CDR3: CASSDLNEQFF
J: TRBJ1-4; length: 18; D: .; size: .; V: TRBV9; DNA: TGTGCCAGCAGCCCACACCGCACCGGGAAGATGAGTGATGAAAAACTGTTTTTT; CDR3: CASSPHRTGKMSDEKLFF
J: TRBJ2-3; length: 13; D: .; size: .; V: TRBV30; DNA: TGTGCCTGGACTCCGGGGAGCACAGATACGCAGTATTTT; CDR3: CAWTPGSTDTQYF
J: TRBJ1-2; length: 16; D: TRBD1; size: .; V: TRBV7-2; DNA: TGTGCCAGCAGGAGACGGGACAGGGGAGTATCCTATGGCTACACCTTC; CDR3: CASRRRDRGVSYGYTF
J: TRBJ2-1; length: 16; D: TRBD2; size: .; V: TRBV19; DNA: TGTGCCAGTAGTATCTTGGGACTAGCGGGATACAATGAGCAGTTCTTC; CDR3: CASSILGLAGYNEQFF
J: TRBJ1-1; length: 14; D: .; size: .; V: TRBV2; DNA: TGTGCCAGCAGGGATTTGACAGGGAACACTGAAGCTTTCTTT; CDR3: CASRDLTGNTEAFF
J: TRBJ1-6; length: 15; D: .; size: .; V: TRBV15; DNA: TGTGCCACCAGCAACGGGGCAGGGAATAATTCACCCCTCCACTTT; CDR3: CATSNGAGNNSPLHF
J: TRBJ2-2; length: 16; D: TRBD2; size: .; V: TRBV6-5; DNA: TGTGCCAGCAGTTACTCCGGCGGGGGAGTCACCGGGGAGCTGTTTTTT; CDR3: CASSYSGGGVTGELFF
J: TRBJ1-1; length: 12; D: .; size: .; V: TRBV30; DNA: TGTACCTGGCGTCAGATGAACACTGAAGCTTTCTTT; CDR3: CTWRQMNTEAFF
J: TRBJ1-1; length: 14; D: TRBD1; size: once; V: TRBV5-1; DNA: TGCGCCAGCAGCACGGACAGGGGAGTAACTGAAGCTTTCTTT; CDR3: CASSTDRGVTEAFF
J: TRBJ1-6; length: 15; D: TRBD1; size: .; V: TRBV10-3; DNA: TGTGCCATCAGTGCTCAGACAGGGGATAATTCACCCCTCCACTTT; CDR3: CAISAQTGDNSPLHF
J: TRBJ1-6; length: 14; D: .; size: .; V: TRBV11-2; DNA: TGTGCCAGCAGCTCCCTGGGAGGGGTCTCACCCCTCCACTTT; CDR3: CASSSLGGVSPLHF
J: TRBJ2-1; length: 16; D: TRBD2; size: .; V: TRBV2; DNA: TGTGCCAGCAGTGATTTGAAAGGACTAGCGGGACCTGAGCAGTTCTTC; CDR3: CASSDLKGLAGPEQFF
J: TRBJ1-2; length: 19; D: TRBD1; size: .; V: TRBV7-9; DNA: TGTGCCAGCAGCGCTGGGGGACAGGGACTCTTCTTCGGGGACTATGGCTACACCTTC; CDR3: CASSAGGQGLFFGDYGYTF
J: TRBJ1-1; length: 12; D: .; size: .; V: TRBV7-9; DNA: TGTGCCAGCAGACTAAAGAACACTGAAGCTTTCTTT; CDR3: CASRLKNTEAFF
J: TRBJ1-1; length: 14; D: .; size: few; V: TRBV2; DNA: TGTGCCAGCAGGAGGTTCGGGGGGCGAACTGAAGCTTTCTTT; CDR3: CASRRFGGRTEAFF
J: TRBJ2-7; length: 13; D: TRBD1; size: .; V: TRBV5-4; DNA: TGTGCCAGCAGCGTTACAGGGGGCCACGAGCAGTACTTC; CDR3: CASSVTGGHEQYF
J: TRBJ2-1; length: 14; D: TRBD2; size: .; V: TRBV6-5; DNA: TGTGCCAGCAGTCCGACGTCACGACTAGCGGGGCAGTTCTTC; CDR3: CASSPTSRLAGQFF
J: TRBJ2-2; length: 18; D: TRBD2; size: .; V: TRBV11-2; DNA: TGTGCCAGCAGCTTCCCCCGGGGCGGGAGGGAGTACACCGGGGAGCTGTTTTTT; CDR3: CASSFPRGGREYTGELFF
J: TRBJ2-2; length: 16; D: .; size: .; V: TRBV4-1; DNA: TGCGCCAGCAGCCAAGGGCATAGCGCGAACACCGGGGAGCTGTTTTTT; CDR3: CASSQGHSANTGELFF
J: TRBJ2-7; length: 13; D: .; size: .; V: TRBV25-1; DNA: TGTGCCAGCAGTATTGACTGGAAAGGGAAGCAGTACTTC; CDR3: CASSIDWKGKQYF
J: TRBJ1-2; length: 14; D: .; size: once; V: TRBV2; DNA: TGTGCCAGCAGTGAACGACAGAATGCATATGGCTACACCTTC; CDR3: CASSERQNAYGYTF
J: TRBJ1-6; length: 16; D: .; size: .; V: TRBV30; DNA: TGTGCCTCCCTACTGGTGGAGGGTGCGACGGATTCACCCCTCCACTTT; CDR3: CASLLVEGATDSPLHF
J: TRBJ1-1; length: 13; D: .; size: .; V: TRBV30; DNA: TGTGCCTGGAGTGTGTCTGCGAACACTGAAGCTTTCTTT; CDR3: CAWSVSANTEAFF
J: TRBJ2-1; length: 18; D: TRBD2; size: few; V: TRBV6-1; DNA: TGTGCCAGCAGTGTGAGCGGGGGTCCCCCGAGCTCCTACAATGAGCAGTTCTTC; CDR3: CASSVSGGPPSSYNEQFF
J: TRBJ1-2; length: 11; D: .; size: .; V: TRBV30; DNA: TGTGCCTGGGGGGGATCCGCCGGCTACACCTTC; CDR3: CAWGGSAGYTF
J: TRBJ1-3; length: 15; D: .; size: .; V: TRBV29-1; DNA: TGCAGCGTTTATAGGGGGGGTACCTCTGGAAACACCATATATTTT; CDR3: CSVYRGGTSGNTIYF
J: TRBJ1-5; length: 12; D: .; size: once; V: TRBV2; DNA: TGTGCCAGCAGTGAACCAGGGAAGCCCCAGCATTTT; CDR3: CASSEPGKPQHF
J: TRBJ2-7; length: 14; D: .; size: once; V: TRBV15; DNA: TGTGCCACCAGCAGAGATCGAGAATTGGGCGAGCAGTACTTC; CDR3: CATSRDRELGEQYF
J: TRBJ2-1; length: 16; D: .; size: .; V: TRBV7-9; DNA: TGTGCCAGCAGCCCCTACACAAACCGGGACTACAATGAGCAGTTCTTC; CDR3: CASSPYTNRDYNEQFF
J: TRBJ1-1; length: 14; D: TRBD1; size: .; V: TRBV2; DNA: TGTGCCAGCAGCTCCGACAGGGGAAGGGCTGAAGCTTTCTTT; CDR3: CASSSDRGRAEAFF
J: TRBJ2-3; length: 14; D: .; size: .; V: TRBV2; DNA: TGTGCCAGCAGTGGGACCGGTAGCACAGATACGCAGTATTTT; CDR3: CASSGTGSTDTQYF
J: TRBJ1-2; length: 13; D: .; size: .; V: TRBV6-5; DNA: TGTGCCAGCAGTTACTCATGGGACTATGGCTACACCTTC; CDR3: CASSYSWDYGYTF
J: TRBJ2-1; length: 16; D: .; size: .; V: TRBV7-2; DNA: TGTGCCAGCAGCTTAGCGCCCGTGGGGGGATACAATGAGCAGTTCTTC; CDR3: CASSLAPVGGYNEQFF